This is a list of T cell receptor beta chains from one sample in a study of blood T cell repertoires in COVID-19. TCRdb keeps only in-frame clones here, not all; method: immunoSEQ multiplex PCR. The repertoire holds some 280,000 clones, with 86% as singletons. Sequencing was performed on peripheral blood. These receptors were taken from a woman in her 30s with active or convalescent COVID-19. Both conserved end residues are part of each CDR3. D genes are given only for firm matches. Clone size is shown for a subset of rows, as once, few, many or a class of expanded clone.

j_call: TRBJ2-7; d_call: TRBD1; clone_size: -; v_call: TRBV7-6; cdr3_nt: TGTGCCAGCAGCCACGACAGGGGGGTCTACGAGCAGTACTTC; cdr3_aa: CASSHDRGVYEQYF
j_call: TRBJ2-5; d_call: -; clone_size: -; v_call: TRBV5-1; cdr3_nt: TGCGCCAGCAGCCCGATGAGGGCGTCAGAGACCCAGTACTTC; cdr3_aa: CASSPMRASETQYF
j_call: TRBJ1-1; d_call: -; clone_size: few; v_call: TRBV7-9; cdr3_nt: TGTGCCAGCAGCTTAGGGGGTCTTCGGGGACAAGCTGAAGCTTTCTTT; cdr3_aa: CASSLGGLRGQAEAFF
j_call: TRBJ2-2; d_call: TRBD1; clone_size: -; v_call: TRBV30; cdr3_nt: TGTGCCTGGAGTCCCCGAGCACAGGGGGGAGGGCTGTTTTTT; cdr3_aa: CAWSPRAQGGGLFF
j_call: TRBJ1-1; d_call: TRBD1; clone_size: -; v_call: TRBV4-3; cdr3_nt: TGCGCCAGCAGCCATGGACAGGGTAACACTGAAGCTTTCTTT; cdr3_aa: CASSHGQGNTEAFF
j_call: TRBJ1-6; d_call: -; clone_size: few; v_call: TRBV27; cdr3_nt: TGTGCCAGCAGTTTCGGACAGCTAAGCTCCTATAATTCACCCCTCCACTTT; cdr3_aa: CASSFGQLSSYNSPLHF
j_call: TRBJ2-1; d_call: -; clone_size: once; v_call: TRBV5-1; cdr3_nt: TGCGCCAGCAGCTTTACAGGGATTAGCCTAGGGGGTGAGCAGTTCTTC; cdr3_aa: CASSFTGISLGGEQFF
j_call: TRBJ1-2; d_call: -; clone_size: -; v_call: TRBV12-3/TRBV12-4; cdr3_nt: TGTGCCAGCAGTTTCATCCGAGGGTATGGCTACACCTTC; cdr3_aa: CASSFIRGYGYTF
j_call: TRBJ1-1; d_call: TRBD1; clone_size: -; v_call: TRBV18; cdr3_nt: TGTGCCAGCTCAGTTAAACAGGGGAGTACTGAAGCTTTCTTT; cdr3_aa: CASSVKQGSTEAFF
j_call: TRBJ1-5; d_call: TRBD1; clone_size: few; v_call: TRBV18; cdr3_nt: TGTGCCAGCTCACGTACTACAGGGGGGGAGAGCAATCAGCCCCAGCATTTT; cdr3_aa: CASSRTTGGESNQPQHF
j_call: TRBJ2-5; d_call: TRBD1; clone_size: -; v_call: TRBV5-4; cdr3_nt: TGTGCCAGCAGCTCGGGACAGGGGGTAGAGACCCAGTACTTC; cdr3_aa: CASSSGQGVETQYF
j_call: TRBJ1-5; d_call: -; clone_size: few; v_call: TRBV6-5; cdr3_nt: TGTGCCAGCAGACGACAAGGGGCGGATCAGCCCCAGCATTTT; cdr3_aa: CASRRQGADQPQHF
j_call: TRBJ1-2; d_call: TRBD1; clone_size: -; v_call: TRBV5-6; cdr3_nt: TGTGCCAGCAGCTTTGAAGGAGGACAGGGAGTATATGGCTACACCTTC; cdr3_aa: CASSFEGGQGVYGYTF
j_call: TRBJ1-5; d_call: -; clone_size: -; v_call: TRBV28; cdr3_nt: TGTGCCAGCAGTTTCCGGGCAGGGTCGAAGCCCCAGCATTTT; cdr3_aa: CASSFRAGSKPQHF
j_call: TRBJ1-4; d_call: TRBD1; clone_size: -; v_call: TRBV27; cdr3_nt: TGTGCCAGCAGTTTGACAGGGGAATATTTTGAAAAACTGTTTTTT; cdr3_aa: CASSLTGEYFEKLFF
j_call: TRBJ1-1; d_call: -; clone_size: -; v_call: TRBV2; cdr3_nt: TGTGCCAGCAGCGGTCTTGAGGGGGGGACTGAAGCTTTCTTT; cdr3_aa: CASSGLEGGTEAFF
j_call: TRBJ2-1; d_call: -; clone_size: -; v_call: TRBV19; cdr3_nt: TGTGCCACTAGAATGGCAGGGATGGGCAATGAGCAGTTCTTC; cdr3_aa: CATRMAGMGNEQFF
j_call: TRBJ2-5; d_call: TRBD1; clone_size: -; v_call: TRBV28; cdr3_nt: TGTGCCAGCAGTTTGGAGGGCCCGGGACAGGGCCTCCAAGAGACCCAGTACTTC; cdr3_aa: CASSLEGPGQGLQETQYF